This T cell receptor (beta chain) appears in the sequencing data of a study of cytomegalovirus exposure and HLA in healthy donors. The germline gives CDR1 MNHEY, CDR2 SMNVEV (reference sequence). The CDR3 sequence is 15 residues long. Trimming took 6 bases from V and 3 from J, leaving 14 bases between them. In its sample, this clone was seen a few times. Researchers ran the PCR with 60 Vbeta and 13 Jbeta primers. Only in-frame clones appear in the TCRdb table, and some are missing; sequencing was by immunoSEQ multiplex PCR. This table has about 98,000 clones, approximately 71% appearing once. The source is a male donor in good health and CMV-seropositive. The V call is TRBV27, the J call TRBJ2-2, with D tentatively TRBD1 (7 bases). Material for sequencing was PBMCs. CDR3 region: CASRALRGDTGELFF. CDR3 nucleotides: TGTGCCAGCAGAGCCCTCAGGGGGGACACCGGGGAGCTGTTTTTT.